Below are 22 T cell receptor beta chains sequenced from a single sample in a study of response to subunit inactivated influenza vaccine. Each CDR3 protein gets one entry after TCRdb re-called the RT-PCR reads with MiXCR. The table records 450,000 to 700,000 distinct CDR3 sequences, about 14% of them present only once. The sequencing used PBMCs from blood, collected approximately 13 days after vaccination. All receptors come from a man aged 50 to 59 who received an inactivated influenza vaccine.

The table lists this clonotype with a few counts. The chain joins TRBV7-2 to TRBJ1-1, with D unresolved. CDR1 SGHTA and CDR2 FQGNSA come from the germline V gene. The CDR3 extends over 14 amino acids. The germline V and J ends were trimmed by 4 bases and 0 bases, with 9 bases remaining between them. The CDR3 loop is CASSSSTLNTEAFF. The CDR3 DNA is TGTGCCAGCAGCTCGTCGACTCTGAACACTGAAGCTTTCTTT.

The V and J genes are TRBV6-1 and TRBJ1-1, with D possibly TRBD1 on 5 matching bases. Trimming took 7 bases from V and 7 from J, leaving 16 bases between them. From germline, CDR1 is MNHNS and CDR2 SASEGT. The CDR3 is made up of 13 amino acids. CDR3 DNA: TGTGCCAGCAATAAAGGGGAACAGTTTGAAGCTTTCTTT. Its protein product is CASNKGEQFEAFF.

This clonotype appeared a few times. J is TRBJ1-1 and V is TRBV19; D ambiguous. The CDR3 runs 12 residues. Per germline, CDR1 LNHDA and CDR2 SQIVND (reference sequence). Trimming took 7 bases from V and 3 from J, leaving 9 bases between them. CDR3 nucleotide sequence: TGTGCCAGTAATGACTATTACACTGAAGCTTTCTTT. Encoded protein: CASNDYYTEAFF.

V usage is TRBV6-5 and J usage is TRBJ2-5; 12 bases match TRBD2. Germline assignment: CDR1 MNHEY and CDR2 SVGAGI. The J segment lost 6 bases and the V segment lost 0 bases, leaving 5 bases of the junction unmatched. The CDR3 runs 16 residues. The CDR3 here is CASSYSVLAGGQTQYF. CDR3 in DNA: TGTGCCAGCAGTTACTCGGTACTAGCGGGAGGTCAGACCCAGTACTTC.

V and J are TRBV9 and TRBJ2-1; weak D call: TRBD2 (6 bases). Trimming removed 9 bases from V and 4 bases from J, with 20 bases in between. CDR1 and CDR2 (germline): SGDLS, YYNGEE. The CDR3 sequence is 15 residues long. DNA for the CDR3: TGTGCCATCAACCCCAGCGGGTGGGCTTACAATGAGCAGTTCTTC. Amino acid sequence: CAINPSGWAYNEQFF.

The rearrangement joins TRBV13 to TRBJ2-7; TRBD1 is a possible D gene (6 bases). Trimming removed 5 bases from V and 3 bases from J, with 11 bases in between. Germline-derived CDR1 and CDR2 are PRHDT and FYEKMQ (reference sequence). CDR3 length: 13 residues. The CDR3 sequence: CASSRGGHYEQYF. The CDR3 DNA reads TGTGCCAGCAGCCGAGGGGGACACTACGAGCAGTACTTC.

This clonotype showed up just a few times. The V and J genes are TRBV5-1 and TRBJ2-2, with 7 bases identical to TRBD1. The CDR3 is 15 amino acids. Looked up from germline, CDR1 is SGHRS and CDR2 is YFSETQ. V was clipped by 4 bases and J by 2 bases; unmatched bases: 5. The CDR3, as DNA: TGCGCCAGCAGCGTCAGGACAGGCAACACCGGGGAGCTGTTTTTT. Amino acids: CASSVRTGNTGELFF.

The chain carries TRBV6-2 or TRBV6-3 and TRBJ2-1; no clear D gene. V lost 6 bases and J 15 bases, leaving 15 bases between the germline ends. Germline CDR1 reads MNHEY; CDR2 reads SVGEGT. The CDR3 sequence is 11 residues long. CDR3 sequence reads: CASSSQLIRFF. CDR3 DNA sequence: TGTGCCAGCAGCTCCCAGCTAATTCGGTTCTTC.

Worth noting for this clonotype: A much bigger clone sits one base away, suggesting this may be a read error. The chain carries TRBV11-1 and TRBJ2-1; D unresolved. This CDR3 contains 14 residues. CDR1 and CDR2 from the germline V gene are SGHAT and FQDESV (reference sequence). The CDR3 coding sequence is TGTGCCAGCAGCGTCGGAGAAGTCGACAAGGAGCAGTTCTTC. It encodes CASSVGEVDKEQFF.

The chain is built from TRBV13 and TRBJ2-3; D is ambiguous. V was clipped by 5 bases and J by 1 base, with 16 bases between them. Germline-derived CDR1 and CDR2 are PRHDT and FYEKMQ (reference sequence). The CDR3 has 16 amino acids. The CDR3 reads CASSLLWTGGTDTQYF. For the CDR3, the DNA is TGTGCCAGCAGCCTACTCTGGACCGGCGGCACAGATACGCAGTATTTT. The entire variable domain, with the rest obtained from reference TRBV13 and TRBJ2-3, is as follows: AAGVIQSPRHLIKEKRETATLKCYPIPRHDTVYWYQQGPGQDPQFLISFYEKMQSDKGSIPDRFSAQQFSDYHSELNMSSLELGDSALYFCASSLLWTGGTDTQYFGPGTRLTVL.

The rearrangement uses TRBV12-3 or TRBV12-4 and TRBJ1-6; D uncertain. The CDR3 is 12 amino acids. Trimming took 5 bases from V and 10 from J, leaving 9 bases between them. In nucleotides, the CDR3 is TGTGCCAGCAGTACTACAGTGTCACCCCTCCACTTT. Translated, it gives CASSTTVSPLHF.

The CDR3, as DNA: TGCAGCGTCCCAGTTGGATCAAGCTGGTCTGGGGCCAACGTCCTGACTTTC. Translated: CSVPVGSSWSGANVLTF. The chain links TRBV29-1 to TRBJ2-6; no clear D. In germline, CDR1 is SQVTM, CDR2 ANQGSEA. This CDR3 region has 17 residues. Trimming removed 6 bases at V and 1 base at J, with 19 bases between.

The CDR3: CASSQRPGGFGEQYF. CDR3 sequence (DNA): TGTGCCAGCAGCCAACGGCCAGGGGGATTTGGTGAGCAGTACTTC. J is TRBJ2-7 and V is TRBV14; TRBD1 matches 7 bases. The length of the CDR3 is 15 residues. V shed 2 bases, J shed 7 bases, and the junction held 11 bases outside the gene matches. CDR1 SGHDN and CDR2 FVKESK come from the germline V gene.

This clonotype was seen a handful of times. The J gene is TRBJ2-1, the V gene TRBV9, with D perhaps matching TRBD1 or TRBD2 (5 bases each). V shed 0 bases and J shed 5 bases, with 12 bases lying between them. The CDR3 is 15 residues long. Germline CDR1 SGDLS, CDR2 YYNGEE. The DNA for the CDR3 is TGTGCCAGCAGCGTAGTCGGGGCCGGTCACAATGAGCAGTTCTTC. Residues: CASSVVGAGHNEQFF.

As to this clonotype: One junction end does not reproduce the germline sequence, and a read error may be involved. The rearrangement uses TRBV27 and TRBJ2-6, with D hard to call. The CDR3 consists of 12 residues. CDR1 MNHEY and CDR2 SMNVEV come from the germline V gene (reference sequence). CDR3 protein: CASGFGANVLTF. CDR3 bases: TGTGCCAGCGGTTTTGGGGCCAACGTCCTGACTTTC.

The chain combines TRBV6-2 or TRBV6-3 with TRBJ2-1; no clear D gene. Trimming stripped 8 bases from V and 4 bases from J, with 18 bases between. CDR3 length: 15 amino acids. The V gene's germline CDR1 is MNHEY and CDR2 SVGEGT. The chain's CDR3 is CASRYAGAKYNEQFF. As DNA, the CDR3 is TGTGCCAGCCGATACGCAGGAGCCAAGTACAATGAGCAGTTCTTC.

This clonotype has a count of ten or more. This chain uses TRBV7-2 with TRBJ2-7; D gene uncertain. Per the germline V gene, CDR1 is SGHTA and CDR2 is FQGNSA. V was shortened by 2 bases and J by 6 bases, with 14 bases between the two germline ends. There are 14 residues in the CDR3. The CDR3 sequence: CASSLPGTASEQYF. CDR3 DNA: TGTGCCAGCAGCTTACCCGGAACCGCCTCCGAGCAGTACTTC.

This clonotype occurred a few times. The V and J genes are TRBV5-1 and TRBJ2-7, with D unresolved. The V gene lost 4 bases and the J gene lost 2 bases, with 7 bases spanning the gap. The CDR3 length is 12 residues. The germline CDR1 and CDR2 sequences are SGHRS and YFSETQ. The DNA for the CDR3 is TGCGCCAGCAGCGGTTCGACCTACGAGCAGTACTTC. Protein sequence: CASSGSTYEQYF.

This clonotype has more than one count but fewer than ten. The rearrangement uses TRBV4-3 and TRBJ1-4; D is unclear. The CDR3 spans 17 residues. Germline V gives CDR1 LGHNA, CDR2 YSLEER. V lost 1 base, J lost 3 bases, and 15 bases lay in between. In DNA form, the CDR3 reads TGCGCCAGCAGCCAAGTTCTCCTCACCGGGGCTAATGAAAAACTGTTTTTT. As protein: CASSQVLLTGANEKLFF.

This clonotype was seen a few times. The CDR3 sequence: CSAMYRDRGYEQYF. CDR3 nucleotide sequence: TGCAGTGCAATGTACCGGGACAGGGGCTACGAGCAGTACTTC. The gene calls are TRBV20-1 and TRBJ2-7, with TRBD1 matching 10 bases. The length of the CDR3 is 14 residues. The trim removed 6 bases at V and 3 bases at J, leaving 8 bases unmatched. Germline assignment: CDR1 DFQATT and CDR2 SNEGSKA (reference sequence).

In this sample, this clonotype turned up many times. The chain recombines TRBV7-2 with TRBJ2-6; a possible D gene is TRBD1 (6 bases). Germline CDR1 and CDR2: SGHTA and FQGNSA. The CDR3 is 15 residues long. Trimming left V 6 bases short and J 2 bases short, with 11 bases between. CDR3 DNA sequence: TGTGCCAGCAGATACAACAGGGCTGGGGCCAACGTCCTGACTTTC. This sequence encodes CASRYNRAGANVLTF.

At least ten counts were recorded for this clonotype. The J gene is TRBJ2-1, the V gene TRBV9; D ambiguous. Trimming took 4 bases from V and 6 from J, leaving 20 bases between them. The CDR3 contains 16 residues. CDR1 and CDR2 from the germline V gene are SGDLS and YYNGEE. CDR3 DNA: TGTGCCAGCAGCCCACAGAGACTCCTTAAGGGCAATGAGCAGTTCTTC. Translating gives CASSPQRLLKGNEQFF.